The 28 T cell receptor beta chains given below trace back to one sample, sequenced in a study of vaccination effects on CD4 cells after COVID-19. These receptors are not linked to any known antigen. This table comes from immunoSEQ multiplex PCR, and its TCRdb copy is limited to in-frame clones, with some not included. This table holds about 20,000 clones, roughly 80% found once. Antigen-specific CD4+ T cells were expanded (with viral peptide pools) by the ViraFEST assay ahead of sequencing. CD4+ T cells were isolated after less than 13 days of culture. The infection with SARS-CoV-2 (confirmed by PCR) occurred in this person between March and December 2020. The starting material was CD4+ T cells from PBMCs cultured with a peptide pool, obtained before COVID-19 vaccination. These receptors came from a human donor who had a prior SARS-CoV-2 infection.

The gene calls are TRBV28 and TRBJ2-7; D remains unclear. With 2 bases removed from V and 2 bases from J, the gap between germline ends came to 10 bases. The CDR3 spans 14 residues. Germline CDR1 MDHEN, CDR2 SYDVKM. The CDR3 coding sequence is TGTGCCAGCAGTTTAATCGCAGGCCCCTACGAGCAGTACTTC. It yields the protein CASSLIAGPYEQYF.

On this clone: The junction and the germline gene differ at one end; a read error may be behind it. V and J are TRBV2 and TRBJ1-1, with 10 bases aligning to TRBD1. Per germline, CDR1 SNHLY and CDR2 FYNNEI. CDR3 size: 15 residues. CDR3 DNA: TGTGCCAGCAGTGCGCGACAGGGGGCGCGAACTGAAGCTTTATTT. Translation gives CASSARQGARTEALF.

This clone was detected only once. The V and J genes are TRBV5-1 and TRBJ2-1; 8 nucleotides agree with TRBD1. The CDR3 consists of 15 residues. Unmatched junction bases numbered 13, after V lost 6 bases and J lost 8 bases. Germline V gives CDR1 SGHRS, CDR2 YFSETQ. The CDR3 sequence: CASIPGQGTMDEQFF. The CDR3 DNA follows: TGCGCCAGCATTCCCGGACAGGGCACTATGGATGAGCAGTTCTTC.

J is TRBJ1-2 and V is TRBV18; D ambiguous. This CDR3 contains 13 residues. From germline, CDR1 is KGHSH and CDR2 LQKENI. V was shortened by 3 bases and J by 4 bases, with 9 bases between the two germline ends. CDR3 DNA sequence: TGTGCCAGCTCACCCAAGCGTATCTATGGCTACACCTTC. This encodes CASSPKRIYGYTF.

This chain joins TRBV19 and TRBJ2-2; TRBD2 aligns across 8 bases. After removal of 5 bases from V and 7 bases from J, the junction contained 9 bases not matched to a gene. Germline CDR1 reads LNHDA; CDR2 reads SQIVND (reference sequence). The CDR3 length is 15 residues. The DNA of the CDR3 is TGTGCCAGTAGTTGGCAAGCGGGAGTTGACGGGGAGCTGTTTTTT. Protein sequence: CASSWQAGVDGELFF.

The chain carries TRBV20-1 and TRBJ1-1, with D unresolved. Trimming shortened V by 2 bases and J by 3 bases, and 1 base separated the two germline ends. Germline CDR1 DFQATT, CDR2 SNEGSKA (reference sequence). The CDR3 length is 10 residues. This CDR3 reads CSARHTEAFF. DNA for the CDR3: TGCAGTGCTAGACACACTGAAGCTTTCTTT.

The chain carries TRBV5-1 and TRBJ1-3; D unclear. V lost 2 bases and J lost 4, with 16 bases in between. This CDR3 is 16 amino acids long. In germline, CDR1 is SGHRS, CDR2 YFSETQ. CDR3 coding DNA: TGCGCCAGCAGCTTTGATGGGTCTTCGCCGGGAAACACCATATATTTT. It yields the protein CASSFDGSSPGNTIYF.

The chain couples TRBV23-1 to TRBJ1-5, with D unresolved. TRBV23-1 carries the ORF label, with uncertain function. This CDR3 has 14 amino acids. The ends were cut back, 3 bases at V and 2 bases at J, with 8 bases in the middle. The CDR3 is CASSHGQRNQPQHF. In nucleotides, the CDR3 is TGCGCCAGCAGTCACGGGCAGCGCAATCAGCCCCAGCATTTT.

The chain employs TRBV9 and TRBJ2-1, with 8 bases that match TRBD1. The germline V gene has CDR1 SGDLS and CDR2 YYNGEE. This CDR3 comprises 14 residues. Unmatched junction bases numbered 4, after V lost 4 bases and J lost 4 bases. The CDR3 here is CASSRRDRYNEQFF. The CDR3 DNA reads TGTGCCAGCAGCCGCCGGGACAGGTACAATGAGCAGTTCTTC.

The J gene is TRBJ2-1, the V gene TRBV5-4, with no clear D. Germline CDR1 reads SGHNT; CDR2 reads YYREEE (reference sequence). The CDR3 is 15 amino acids. V shed 4 bases and J shed 0 bases, with 11 bases lying between them. CDR3 in DNA: TGTGCCAGCAGCCCTACATCGAGCTCCTACAATGAGCAGTTCTTC. The encoded protein is CASSPTSSSYNEQFF.

This clone was picked up a small number of times. This chain connects TRBV18 to TRBJ1-1; D remains unclear. V lost 3 bases to trimming and J lost 3 bases, with 11 bases between them. CDR3 length: 14 residues. Germline assignment: CDR1 KGHSH and CDR2 LQKENI. CDR3: CASSPKWRDTEAFF. The DNA for the CDR3 is TGTGCCAGCTCACCCAAGTGGAGGGACACTGAAGCTTTCTTT.

The chain has TRBV7-2 and TRBJ1-6, with 7 bases fitting TRBD1. This CDR3 has 15 residues. J gave up 5 bases and V 5 bases, and 6 bases lay outside the gene matches. CDR1 and CDR2 from the germline V gene are SGHTA and FQGNSA. The CDR3 DNA sequence: TGTGCCAGCAGCACGTACGGGACAGATAATTCACCCCTCCACTTT. Protein product: CASSTYGTDNSPLHF.

The rearrangement uses TRBV2 and TRBJ1-1, with D tentatively TRBD1 (5 bases). V was clipped by 8 bases and J by 5 bases, with 18 bases between them. Germline values: CDR1 SNHLY, CDR2 FYNNEI. This CDR3 comprises 14 residues. CDR3 protein: CASFRQGLRTEAFF. The CDR3 region has the DNA TGTGCCAGCTTTAGGCAGGGTTTGCGAACTGAAGCTTTCTTT.

The chain joins TRBV23-1 to TRBJ2-1; 9 nucleotides agree with TRBD2. TRBV23-1 is noted as an ORF with a role that remains uncertain. This CDR3 spans 15 amino acids. J was trimmed by 0 bases and V by 7 bases; bases with no gene match: 4. The CDR3 is CASTNSGSSYNEQFF. The CDR3 nucleotides are TGCGCCAGCACTAATAGCGGGAGCTCCTACAATGAGCAGTTCTTC.

The chain has TRBV9 and TRBJ2-7; D is undetermined. The CDR3 consists of 14 residues. V lost 4 bases, J lost 10 bases, and 21 bases lay in between. Germline V gives CDR1 SGDLS, CDR2 YYNGEE. The CDR3 region is CASSPGVTVLRQYF. In DNA, the CDR3 is TGTGCCAGCAGCCCCGGTGTTACGGTTCTACGACAGTACTTC.

This chain connects TRBV5-1 to TRBJ1-4; no clear D gene. This CDR3 region has 16 residues. The V gene lost 2 bases and the J gene lost 1 base, with 12 bases spanning the gap. Germline-derived CDR1 and CDR2 are SGHRS and YFSETQ. As DNA, the CDR3 is TGCGCCAGCAGCTTAGGTTTAGGGCGAACTAATGAAAAACTGTTTTTT. As protein: CASSLGLGRTNEKLFF.

This clone was counted between two and nine times. The chain uses TRBV5-1 and TRBJ2-5, with 8 positions matching TRBD1. From germline, CDR1 is SGHRS and CDR2 YFSETQ. Trimming removed 4 bases from V and 7 bases from J; junction bases left unmatched: 9. CDR3 length equals 14 residues. CDR3 coding DNA: TGCGCCAGCAGCCTCGGACAGGGCTTTCGGACCCAGTACTTC. Translating gives CASSLGQGFRTQYF.

For the CDR3, the DNA is TGTGCCAGCAGCCAAGTATGGGGACAGGGTGCAACTAATGAAAAACTGTTTTTT. Translation gives CASSQVWGQGATNEKLFF. This chain links TRBV4-2 with TRBJ1-4, with 9 bases aligning to TRBD1. The length of the CDR3 is 18 residues. Looked up from germline, CDR1 is LGHNA and CDR2 is YNFKEQ. The trim removed 1 base at V and 0 bases at J, leaving 6 bases unmatched.

J is TRBJ1-2 and V is TRBV19; perhaps TRBD1 as D (6 bases). Between the trimmed V and J ends, which lost 3 bases and 3 bases, there was a span of 17 bases. Germline CDR1 LNHDA, CDR2 SQIVND (reference sequence). The CDR3 extends over 16 amino acids. The CDR3 nucleotides are TGTGCCAGTAGTATGTTCCCGCCGGGGGGCGACTATGGCTACACCTTC. Its translation is CASSMFPPGGDYGYTF.

This chain connects TRBV2 to TRBJ1-1; possibly TRBD1 for D (5 bases). The CDR3 covers 14 residues. Germline loops: CDR1 SNHLY, CDR2 FYNNEI. Between the trimmed V and J ends, which lost 7 bases and 10 bases, there was a span of 22 bases. The CDR3 sequence: CASNVYLGGLGAFF. In DNA, the CDR3 is TGTGCCAGCAACGTTTATCTGGGGGGTCTAGGAGCTTTCTTT. The full variable domain, in which reference TRBV2 and TRBJ1-1 provide the parts outside the CDR3, is EPEVTQTPSHQVTQMGQEVILRCVPISNHLYFYWYRQILGQKVEFLVSFYNNEISEKSEIFDDQFSVERPDGSNFTLKIRSTKLEDSAMYFCASNVYLGGLGAFFGQGTRLTVV.

The chain has TRBV5-1 and TRBJ2-5; TRBD2 aligns across 9 bases. Unmatched junction bases numbered 4, after V lost 5 bases and J lost 5 bases. The CDR3 totals 13 residues. CDR1 is SGHRS and CDR2 is YFSETQ in the germline V gene. Written as DNA, the CDR3 is TGCGCCAGCAGAGCGGGGGGCATCGAGACCCAGTACTTC. Translating it yields CASRAGGIETQYF.

This chain links TRBV4-2 with TRBJ2-5; unclear D gene. Trimming cost V 0 bases and J 5 bases, with 10 bases left between them. This CDR3 is built from 14 residues. CDR1 is LGHNA and CDR2 is YNFKEQ in the germline V gene. The CDR3 nucleotides are TGTGCCAGCAGCCAAGACCGGATTGGGGAGACCCAGTACTTC. Its translation: CASSQDRIGETQYF.

The V call is TRBV5-1, the J call TRBJ2-7, with D possibly being TRBD1 (7 bases). Deletions cut 3 bases from V and 6 bases from J, with 16 bases between. Germline assignment: CDR1 SGHRS and CDR2 YFSETQ. The CDR3 sequence is 14 residues long. Written as DNA, the CDR3 is TGCGCCAGCAGCTGGGGGGACAGTCGGTCCGAGCAGTACTTC. This gives the protein CASSWGDSRSEQYF. The complete variable domain, with remaining parts taken from reference TRBV5-1 and TRBJ2-7, reads KAGVTQTPRYLIKTRGQQVTLSCSPISGHRSVSWYQQTPGQGLQFLFEYFSETQRNKGNFPGRFSGRQFSNSRSEMNVSTLELGDSALYLCASSWGDSRSEQYFGPGTRLTVT.

J is TRBJ2-5 and V is TRBV7-9; weak D call: TRBD1 (6 bases). The germline V gene has CDR1 SEHNR and CDR2 FQNEAQ (reference sequence). The CDR3 totals 15 residues. V was cut by 3 bases and J by 5 bases, with 16 bases left in between. The CDR3 sequence is CASSLSGARAETQYF. In nucleotides, the CDR3 is TGTGCCAGCAGCTTGTCAGGGGCAAGGGCGGAGACCCAGTACTTC.

This clone showed up just once. The chain joins TRBV5-5 to TRBJ2-3; D ambiguous. CDR1 and CDR2 from the germline V gene are SGHKS and YYEKEE (reference sequence). CDR3 length: 14 residues. Trimming cost V 1 base and J 0 bases, with 6 bases left between them. The CDR3 region is CASSLRPSTDTQYF. The CDR3 DNA is TGTGCCAGCAGCTTGAGACCCAGCACAGATACGCAGTATTTT. Full variable domain (remainder filled in from reference TRBV5-5 and TRBJ2-3): DAGVTQSPTHLIKTRGQQVTLRCSPISGHKSVSWYQQVLGQGPQFIFQYYEKEERGRGNFPDRFSARQFPNYSSELNVNALLLGDSALYLCASSLRPSTDTQYFGPGTRLTVL.

This clone has just a few counts. The V call is TRBV6-6, the J call TRBJ2-7, with 9 bases fitting TRBD1. V lost 2 bases, J lost 3 bases, and 5 bases stayed unmatched. CDR1 is MNHNY and CDR2 is SVGAGI in the germline V gene (reference sequence). CDR3 size: 15 residues. CDR3 sequence: CASSYPGQGNYEQYF. Written as DNA, the CDR3 is TGTGCCAGCAGTTACCCGGGACAGGGTAACTACGAGCAGTACTTC.

The chain combines TRBV12-2 with TRBJ2-2. TRBV12-2 is termed a pseudogene. The CDR3 runs to 14 residues. The CDR3 DNA reads TGTGCAAGTCGCTTAGGGCAGGGAGTCGGGGAGCTGTTTTTT. Translated: CASRLGQGVGELFF.

This clone was seen only a few times. The rearrangement uses TRBV5-4 and TRBJ2-7; D gene uncertain. CDR1 and CDR2 (germline): SGHNT, YYREEE (reference sequence). Trimming stripped 4 bases from V and 5 bases from J, with 16 bases between. The CDR3 runs 14 residues. CDR3 sequence reads: CASSHRMSADEQYF. As DNA, the CDR3 is TGTGCCAGCAGCCACCGCATGAGTGCGGACGAGCAGTACTTC.